The rows below give T cell receptor beta chains drawn from one sample of a study of early T cells in non-severe SARS-CoV-2 infection. TCRdb ran MiXCR on the 5' RACE reads and lists one entry per CDR3 protein. The table has about 34,000 distinct CDR3 sequences, approximately 6% seen once. The sequenced sample was whole blood. These receptors originate from an adult who was a healthcare worker with PCR-confirmed SARS-CoV-2 infection or an uninfected control (not recorded which). Each CDR3 is given with its conserved first and last residue. Fields, in order: clone size, V gene, D gene, J gene, CDR3 DNA, CDR3 protein. D genes are given only for firm matches. Size values are once, few and many counts, or a class for expanded clones, and some rows have none.

clone size: many; V gene: TRBV7-2; D gene: NA; J gene: TRBJ2-7; CDR3 DNA: TGTGCCAGCAGCTTAACTGGGGGCTACTACGAGCAGTACTTC; CDR3 protein: CASSLTGGYYEQYF
clone size: many; V gene: TRBV7-9; D gene: NA; J gene: TRBJ2-6; CDR3 DNA: TGTGCCAGCAGCCGATTGTCGGTGGCCAACGTCCTGACTTTC; CDR3 protein: CASSRLSVANVLTF
clone size: many; V gene: TRBV5-4; D gene: TRBD1; J gene: TRBJ1-1; CDR3 DNA: TGTGCCAGCAGCTTGGGTCAGGACAGGCTGAACACTGAAGCTTTCTTT; CDR3 protein: CASSLGQDRLNTEAFF
clone size: many; V gene: TRBV20-1; D gene: NA; J gene: TRBJ2-3; CDR3 DNA: TGCAGTGCTAGGACAGGTCTAGCGAAGAACACGCAGTATTTT; CDR3 protein: CSARTGLAKNTQYF
clone size: medium-sized; V gene: TRBV7-2; D gene: TRBD2; J gene: TRBJ2-2; CDR3 DNA: TGTGCCCTTGGACTAGCGGGGCTCACCGGGGAGCTGTTTTTT; CDR3 protein: CALGLAGLTGELFF
clone size: few; V gene: TRBV27; D gene: TRBD1; J gene: TRBJ2-7; CDR3 DNA: TGTGCCAGCAGTTTATACAGGGGGCAGCACGAGCAGTACTTC; CDR3 protein: CASSLYRGQHEQYF
clone size: many; V gene: TRBV11-2; D gene: NA; J gene: TRBJ2-5; CDR3 DNA: TGTGCCAGCAGCGGACGACTGATCCAAGAGACCCAGTACTTC; CDR3 protein: CASSGRLIQETQYF
clone size: many; V gene: TRBV6-2/TRBV6-3; D gene: TRBD1; J gene: TRBJ1-6; CDR3 DNA: TGTGCCAGCCAATTCGGACAGGGCGCACCCCTCCACTTT; CDR3 protein: CASQFGQGAPLHF
clone size: many; V gene: TRBV9; D gene: NA; J gene: TRBJ1-2; CDR3 DNA: TGTGCCAGCAGCGTAGCTTGGGGAGGTAGCTATGGCTACACCTTC; CDR3 protein: CASSVAWGGSYGYTF
clone size: few; V gene: TRBV14; D gene: NA; J gene: TRBJ1-1; CDR3 DNA: TGTGCCAGCAGCCAAGTTTTCATGAACACTGAAGCTTTCTTT; CDR3 protein: CASSQVFMNTEAFF
clone size: few; V gene: TRBV3-1; D gene: TRBD1; J gene: TRBJ2-7; CDR3 DNA: TGTGCCAGCCGGGACAGATCCTACGAGCAGTACTTC; CDR3 protein: CASRDRSYEQYF
clone size: many; V gene: TRBV6-2/TRBV6-3; D gene: NA; J gene: TRBJ1-1; CDR3 DNA: TGTGCCAGCAGTTACTCGAGCACAAGTGAAGCTTTCTTT; CDR3 protein: CASSYSSTSEAFF
clone size: many; V gene: TRBV11-2; D gene: TRBD1; J gene: TRBJ2-1; CDR3 DNA: TGTGCCAGCAGCCCCAGACAGGGGGATTTGAGTGAGCAGTTCTTC; CDR3 protein: CASSPRQGDLSEQFF
clone size: NA; V gene: TRBV7-3; D gene: TRBD2; J gene: TRBJ2-3; CDR3 DNA: TGTGCCAGCAGGTCGGGGGGGTCCACAGACACGCAGTATTTT; CDR3 protein: CASRSGGSTDTQYF
clone size: many; V gene: TRBV2; D gene: NA; J gene: TRBJ1-1; CDR3 DNA: TGTGCCAGTTCAGTACAGGAGAACACTGAAGCTTTCTTT; CDR3 protein: CASSVQENTEAFF
clone size: many; V gene: TRBV27; D gene: NA; J gene: TRBJ2-2; CDR3 DNA: TGTGCCAGCAGTTTATCGGTCGGGGAGCTGTTTTTT; CDR3 protein: CASSLSVGELFF
clone size: many; V gene: TRBV5-1; D gene: NA; J gene: TRBJ2-7; CDR3 DNA: TGCGCCAGCAGCCCCCCGGGACTGAGCTACGAGCAGTACTTC; CDR3 protein: CASSPPGLSYEQYF
clone size: many; V gene: TRBV6-2/TRBV6-3; D gene: NA; J gene: TRBJ1-2; CDR3 DNA: TGTGCCAGCAGTTACACGCCCCCGACAGGCCCCACTGACTACACCTTC; CDR3 protein: CASSYTPPTGPTDYTF
clone size: many; V gene: TRBV5-1; D gene: TRBD2; J gene: TRBJ2-1; CDR3 DNA: TGCGCCAGCAGCCCCGGGACTAGCGGGGGCGATGAGCAGTTCTTC; CDR3 protein: CASSPGTSGGDEQFF
clone size: many; V gene: TRBV7-2; D gene: TRBD1; J gene: TRBJ1-5; CDR3 DNA: TGTGCCAGCAGCCGTTCAGGGGGAGTCAATCAGCCCCAGCATTTT; CDR3 protein: CASSRSGGVNQPQHF
clone size: many; V gene: TRBV24-1; D gene: TRBD1; J gene: TRBJ2-3; CDR3 DNA: TGTGCCACCAGCCCCGGGACAGGGGACACAGATACGCAGTATTTT; CDR3 protein: CATSPGTGDTDTQYF
clone size: NA; V gene: TRBV5-1; D gene: TRBD2; J gene: TRBJ2-1; CDR3 DNA: TGCGCCAGCACCCCCGGGACTAGCGGGGCCACCTCCTACAATGAGCAGTTCTTC; CDR3 protein: CASTPGTSGATSYNEQFF
clone size: NA; V gene: TRBV5-1; D gene: TRBD1; J gene: TRBJ2-7; CDR3 DNA: TGCGCCAGCAGCAACCCAGGGGGCGGAGGCTACGAGCAGTACTTC; CDR3 protein: CASSNPGGGGYEQYF
clone size: many; V gene: TRBV2; D gene: NA; J gene: TRBJ2-3; CDR3 DNA: TGTGCCAGCAGAGATAGCGGCACAGATACGCAGTATTTT; CDR3 protein: CASRDSGTDTQYF
clone size: NA; V gene: TRBV29-1; D gene: NA; J gene: TRBJ2-3; CDR3 DNA: TGCAGCGCGGACCTGGGGAACACAGATACGCAGTATTTT; CDR3 protein: CSADLGNTDTQYF
clone size: NA; V gene: TRBV18; D gene: NA; J gene: TRBJ2-7; CDR3 DNA: TGTGCCAGCTCCTCCTTGGACGGGGGTACCTACGAGCAGTACTTC; CDR3 protein: CASSSLDGGTYEQYF
clone size: few; V gene: TRBV7-9; D gene: TRBD1; J gene: TRBJ1-6; CDR3 DNA: TGTGCCAGCAGCCTTGGGACAGTTTCACCCCTCCACTTT; CDR3 protein: CASSLGTVSPLHF
clone size: many; V gene: TRBV6-6; D gene: NA; J gene: TRBJ2-6; CDR3 DNA: TGTGCCAGCAGAGGATTTTCTGGGGCCAACGTCCTGACTTTC; CDR3 protein: CASRGFSGANVLTF
clone size: NA; V gene: TRBV30; D gene: TRBD1; J gene: TRBJ2-6; CDR3 DNA: TGTGCCTGGAGTGTAGTTGGCAGGGGGACGTTTGGGGCCAACGTCCTGACTTTC; CDR3 protein: CAWSVVGRGTFGANVLTF
clone size: many; V gene: TRBV28; D gene: NA; J gene: TRBJ2-1; CDR3 DNA: TGTGCCAGCAGTTTATGGCGACAGATCCATGAGCAGTTCTTC; CDR3 protein: CASSLWRQIHEQFF
clone size: NA; V gene: TRBV5-4; D gene: NA; J gene: TRBJ2-2; CDR3 DNA: TGTGCCAGCAGCCGGGCCGCCAGGTCCGGGGAGCTGTTTTTT; CDR3 protein: CASSRAARSGELFF
clone size: many; V gene: TRBV12-3/TRBV12-4; D gene: NA; J gene: TRBJ2-2; CDR3 DNA: TGTGCCAGCAGTTGGAGGACAAACACCCCCACCGGGGAGCTGTTTTTT; CDR3 protein: CASSWRTNTPTGELFF
clone size: many; V gene: TRBV7-6; D gene: TRBD2; J gene: TRBJ2-1; CDR3 DNA: TGTGCCAGCAGCTTTTTCGGGACTAGCGGGGACAATGAGCAGTTCTTC; CDR3 protein: CASSFFGTSGDNEQFF
clone size: NA; V gene: TRBV20-1; D gene: NA; J gene: TRBJ1-2; CDR3 DNA: TGCAGTGGGACGACAGGATCCTATGGCTACACCTTC; CDR3 protein: CSGTTGSYGYTF
clone size: many; V gene: TRBV7-2; D gene: NA; J gene: TRBJ2-1; CDR3 DNA: TGTGCCAGCAGCTTAGAAAGCTACAATGAGCAGTTCTTC; CDR3 protein: CASSLESYNEQFF
clone size: many; V gene: TRBV6-6; D gene: NA; J gene: TRBJ2-1; CDR3 DNA: TGTGCCAGCACCGCCCCGGACCGGGGAAGCAATGAGCAGTTCTTC; CDR3 protein: CASTAPDRGSNEQFF
clone size: medium-sized; V gene: TRBV5-1; D gene: TRBD2; J gene: TRBJ2-3; CDR3 DNA: TGCGCCAGCAGCTTGCCCCGACTAGCGGACACAGATACGCAGTATTTT; CDR3 protein: CASSLPRLADTDTQYF
clone size: many; V gene: TRBV12-3/TRBV12-4; D gene: NA; J gene: TRBJ1-5; CDR3 DNA: TGTGCCAGCAGTTTAGCGCAACCCAATCAGCCCCAGCATTTT; CDR3 protein: CASSLAQPNQPQHF
clone size: NA; V gene: TRBV30; D gene: TRBD1; J gene: TRBJ1-1; CDR3 DNA: TGTGCCTGGGACAGGGGACTGAACACTGAAGCTTTCTTT; CDR3 protein: CAWDRGLNTEAFF
clone size: many; V gene: TRBV20-1; D gene: TRBD1; J gene: TRBJ2-4; CDR3 DNA: TGCAGTGCCATTAGGACAGGGATGAACATTCAGTACTTC; CDR3 protein: CSAIRTGMNIQYF
clone size: many; V gene: TRBV20-1; D gene: NA; J gene: TRBJ2-7; CDR3 DNA: TGCAGGGCCCAAAGTGGGACGGTCTACGAGCAGTACTTC; CDR3 protein: CRAQSGTVYEQYF
clone size: many; V gene: TRBV29-1; D gene: NA; J gene: TRBJ2-2; CDR3 DNA: TGCAGCGCTTTACTAACCGGGGAGCTGTTTTTT; CDR3 protein: CSALLTGELFF
clone size: many; V gene: TRBV27; D gene: TRBD1; J gene: TRBJ2-3; CDR3 DNA: TGTGCCAGCAGAGGACAGGGGGTTACGCAGTATTTT; CDR3 protein: CASRGQGVTQYF
clone size: medium-sized; V gene: TRBV20-1; D gene: TRBD2; J gene: TRBJ2-1; CDR3 DNA: TGCAGTGCTAGAGCTACTAGCGGGGGGGCCACTTCCTACAATGAGCAGTTCTTC; CDR3 protein: CSARATSGGATSYNEQFF
clone size: many; V gene: TRBV6-5; D gene: NA; J gene: TRBJ1-1; CDR3 DNA: TGTGCCAGCACCGGAGGGCCACCCACTGAAGCTTTCTTT; CDR3 protein: CASTGGPPTEAFF
clone size: few; V gene: TRBV7-7; D gene: TRBD1; J gene: TRBJ2-2; CDR3 DNA: TGTGCCAGCAGCCCCGGGACAGGGGGCGCGACCGGGGAGCTGTTTTTT; CDR3 protein: CASSPGTGGATGELFF
clone size: many; V gene: TRBV12-3/TRBV12-4; D gene: NA; J gene: TRBJ2-1; CDR3 DNA: TGTGCCAACGGGGGTTCCTACAATGAGCAGTTCTTC; CDR3 protein: CANGGSYNEQFF